What follows are 28 T cell receptor beta chains derived from one specimen sequenced in a study of blood T cell repertoires in COVID-19. Assay used: immunoSEQ multiplex PCR; TCRdb lists only in-frame clones, some missing. The data show about 100,000 clones, around 90% seen once. The sample taken for sequencing was peripheral blood. The receptors originated from a woman in her sixties or seventies with acute or convalescent COVID-19.

The chain joins TRBV11-1 to TRBJ2-2, with a weak D call TRBD2 (5 bases). V was shortened by 2 bases and J by 2 bases, with 12 bases between the two germline ends. The CDR3 covers 16 residues. The germline CDR1 and CDR2 sequences are SGHAT and FQDESV (reference sequence). Written as DNA, the CDR3 is TGTGCCAGCAGCTTATCCCCCTCGGGAAACACCGGGGAGCTGTTTTTT. This codes for CASSLSPSGNTGELFF. Drawing the rest from reference TRBV11-1 and TRBJ2-2, the complete variable domain is EAEVAQSPRYKITEKSQAVAFWCDPISGHATLYWYRQILGQGPELLVQFQDESVVDDSQLPKDRFSAERLKGVDSTLKIQPAELGDSAMYLCASSLSPSGNTGELFFGEGSRLTVL.

J is TRBJ2-1 and V is TRBV3-1 (or the pseudogene TRBV3-2), with 9 bases lining up with TRBD2. The CDR3 covers 15 residues. Unmatched junction bases numbered 5, after V lost 6 bases and J lost 2 bases. From germline, CDR1 is LGHDT and CDR2 YNNKEL (reference sequence). The CDR3 DNA follows: TGTGCCAGCAGGTCTAGCGGGATCCCCTACAATGAGCAGTTCTTC. This translates into CASRSSGIPYNEQFF.

The chain recombines TRBV5-1 with TRBJ1-6; D is uncertain. This CDR3 is built from 15 residues. The V gene lost 1 base and the J gene lost 3 bases, with 8 bases spanning the gap. Germline V gene lookup returns CDR1 SGHRS and CDR2 YFSETQ. CDR3 region: CASSLRGDYNSPLHF. In DNA, the CDR3 is TGCGCCAGCAGCTTGCGAGGCGACTATAATTCACCCCTCCACTTT.

The chain employs TRBV19 and TRBJ1-5, with D perhaps TRBD1 (6 bases). The CDR3 contains 15 residues. Trimming took off 4 bases at V and 0 bases at J, with 10 bases between the two ends. Germline loops: CDR1 LNHDA, CDR2 SQIVND (reference sequence). This CDR3 is CASSTGDTSNQPQHF. The CDR3 region has the DNA TGTGCCAGTAGTACAGGGGACACTAGCAATCAGCCCCAGCATTTT.

The genes are TRBV19 and TRBJ1-1; 7 bases fit TRBD1. The germline V gene has CDR1 LNHDA and CDR2 SQIVND (reference sequence). The CDR3 spans 16 residues. Trimming removed 5 bases from V and 0 bases from J; junction bases left unmatched: 9. The CDR3 nucleotides read TGTGCCAGTAGTCCCACAGGGGCCCCTCTGAACACTGAAGCTTTCTTT. Protein product: CASSPTGAPLNTEAFF.

This clone was observed a few times. The gene calls are TRBV4-1 and TRBJ2-3, with 7 bases identical to TRBD2. Germline V gene data show CDR1 as MGHRA and CDR2 as YSYEKL. The V segment lost 1 base and the J segment 4 bases; nucleotides outside the gene matches: 11. This CDR3 is built from 17 residues. This CDR3 is CASSQVGRELSADTQYF. The CDR3, as DNA: TGCGCCAGCAGCCAAGTAGGGCGGGAGTTGAGTGCAGATACGCAGTATTTT.

The chain combines TRBV2 with TRBJ1-1; D is unclear. V lost 9 bases and J lost 5, with 19 bases in between. The CDR3 runs to 14 residues. In germline, CDR1 is SNHLY, CDR2 FYNNEI. The CDR3 is CASTEDGVTTEAFF. In DNA form, the CDR3 reads TGTGCCAGTACCGAAGACGGGGTAACAACTGAAGCTTTCTTT.

The chain uses TRBV3-1 (or the pseudogene TRBV3-2) and TRBJ2-5; D may be TRBD2 (6 bases). This CDR3 contains 12 residues. Germline V gene sequence: CDR1 LGHDT, CDR2 YNNKEL (reference sequence). Trimming left V 3 bases short and J 4 bases short, with 6 bases between. The CDR3 DNA reads as TGTGCCAGCAGCCAGCGGGGAGAGACCCAGTACTTC. Translating gives CASSQRGETQYF.

The chain uses TRBV5-5 and TRBJ2-7; maybe TRBD1 (5 bases). The CDR3 loop spans 14 amino acids. Trimming left V 0 bases short and J 2 bases short, with 9 bases between. Germline V gene data show CDR1 as SGHKS and CDR2 as YYEKEE (reference sequence). The CDR3 is CASSLEGKAYEQYF. In DNA, the CDR3 is TGTGCCAGCAGCTTGGAGGGGAAGGCCTACGAGCAGTACTTC.

This clone showed up just once. The chain links TRBV29-1 to TRBJ2-2, with 11 bases fitting TRBD1. V shed 7 bases, J shed 6 bases, and the junction held 4 bases outside the gene matches. Germline values: CDR1 SQVTM, CDR2 ANQGSEA. The CDR3 has 13 amino acids. The CDR3 bases are TGCAGCGGGTCGGGACAGGGGGCCGGGGAGCTGTTTTTT. This sequence encodes CSGSGQGAGELFF.

This clone was seen a few times. The chain carries TRBV29-1 and TRBJ2-2; TRBD2 aligns across 13 bases. J gave up 6 bases and V 7 bases, and 5 bases lay outside the gene matches. Germline lookup yields CDR1 SQVTM and CDR2 ANQGSEA. This CDR3 region has 14 residues. CDR3: CSAGGLAGSGELFF. CDR3 nucleotides: TGCAGCGCCGGGGGACTAGCGGGATCCGGGGAGCTGTTTTTT.

V and J are TRBV7-2 and TRBJ1-3, with no clear D. Germline CDR1 and CDR2: SGHTA and FQGNSA. The CDR3 extends over 18 amino acids. Trimming pared 0 bases from V and 0 bases from J, leaving 15 bases between. The CDR3 here is CASSLARGPQLSGNTIYF. Here the CDR3 DNA reads TGTGCCAGCAGCTTAGCGAGAGGGCCTCAACTCTCTGGAAACACCATATATTTT.

This chain links TRBV14 with TRBJ2-2, with 7 bases aligning to TRBD1. Germline V lookup: CDR1 SGHDN, CDR2 FVKESK. The V segment lost 4 bases and the J segment 0 bases; nucleotides outside the gene matches: 2. This CDR3 has 15 amino acids. This CDR3 is CASSRTGANTGELFF. The DNA of the CDR3 is TGTGCCAGCAGCCGGACAGGAGCGAACACCGGGGAGCTGTTTTTT.

V and J are TRBV19 and TRBJ2-5; 15 nucleotides line up with TRBD2. This CDR3 is built from 16 residues. The V gene's germline CDR1 is LNHDA and CDR2 SQIVND (reference sequence). Trimming cost V 4 bases and J 5 bases; bases outside gene matches: 5. DNA of the CDR3: TGTGCCAGTAGTACCGGACTAGCGGGAGGGCGGGAGACCCAGTACTTC. It translates to CASSTGLAGGRETQYF.

This CDR3 is CASSRVEGALEAFF. In DNA form, the CDR3 reads TGTGCCAGCAGCCGCGTCGAGGGGGCCTTAGAAGCTTTCTTT. This chain connects TRBV3-1 (or the pseudogene TRBV3-2) to TRBJ1-1; 7 bases agree with TRBD1. This CDR3 contains 14 residues. V lost 4 bases, J lost 8 bases, and 10 bases stayed unmatched. Looked up from germline, CDR1 is LGHDT and CDR2 is YNNKEL (reference sequence).

Only a few counts were recorded for this clone. The sample carries other DNA sequences with the same CDR3. This chain uses TRBV7-9 with TRBJ2-1; D ambiguous. This CDR3 has 14 residues. From germline, CDR1 is SEHNR and CDR2 FQNEAQ (reference sequence). The V gene lost 2 bases and the J gene lost 0 bases, with 5 bases spanning the gap. CDR3 DNA: TGTGCCAGCAGCTTATCGGGCTCCTACAATGAGCAGTTCTTC. Amino acid sequence: CASSLSGSYNEQFF.

The V gene is TRBV2, the J gene TRBJ2-7; tentatively, D is TRBD2 (6 bases). Germline V gene lookup returns CDR1 SNHLY and CDR2 FYNNEI. The CDR3 is 17 residues long. V was cut by 7 bases and J by 0 bases, with 22 bases left in between. For the CDR3, the DNA is TGTGCCAGCAACAAACGACGGACGGGAGTCAGCTCCTACGAGCAGTACTTC. Its translation is CASNKRRTGVSSYEQYF.

This clone was recorded once. The chain combines TRBV28 with TRBJ2-5, with 9 bases lining up with TRBD1. Trimming took 6 bases from V and 5 from J; bases not matched to a gene: 10. Germline V gene lookup returns CDR1 MDHEN and CDR2 SYDVKM. The CDR3 consists of 15 residues. The CDR3 region has the DNA TGTGCCAGCAGCAACCCGGGACAGGGAACGGAGACCCAGTACTTC. Its translation: CASSNPGQGTETQYF.

J is TRBJ1-3 and V is TRBV18, with D perhaps TRBD1 (5 bases). The V gene lost 2 bases and the J gene lost 8 bases, with 7 bases spanning the gap. CDR1 KGHSH and CDR2 LQKENI come from the germline V gene. The CDR3 is made up of 12 amino acids. DNA for the CDR3: TGTGCCAGCTCACCAGGGGCGGACACCATATATTTT. Its protein is CASSPGADTIYF.

The rearrangement uses TRBV30 and TRBJ1-1; D may be TRBD1 (6 bases). This CDR3 has 11 residues. Germline CDR1 GTSNPN, CDR2 SVGIG (reference sequence). CDR3 sequence: CAGTLVAEAFF. The DNA of the CDR3 is TGTGCTGGGACATTGGTCGCTGAAGCTTTCTTT.

The J gene is TRBJ2-1, the V gene TRBV11-3; 11 bases line up with TRBD2. Germline V gives CDR1 SGHNT, CDR2 YENEEA. The length of the CDR3 is 14 residues. The J segment lost 8 bases and the V segment lost 4 bases, leaving 4 bases of the junction unmatched. CDR3 residues: CASSSLAGVYEQFF. DNA for the CDR3: TGTGCCAGCAGCTCACTAGCGGGAGTATATGAGCAGTTCTTC.

This clone was observed a handful of times. V usage is TRBV10-3 and J usage is TRBJ1-6; 9 positions agree with TRBD1. V was clipped by 6 bases and J by 10 bases; unmatched bases: 16. Germline assignment: CDR1 ENHRY and CDR2 SYGVKD. This CDR3 contains 17 residues. CDR3 loop: CAISARGSRDRESPLHF. The CDR3 DNA is TGTGCCATCAGCGCGCGGGGATCCCGGGACAGGGAATCACCCCTCCACTTT.

A single count supports this clone. The gene calls are TRBV13 and TRBJ2-5, with D perhaps matching TRBD1 (5 bases). Trimming took off 5 bases at V and 4 bases at J, with 14 bases between the two ends. The germline V gene has CDR1 PRHDT and CDR2 FYEKMQ (reference sequence). This CDR3 contains 14 residues. CDR3: CASSLQGSLETQYF. DNA for the CDR3: TGTGCCAGCAGCCTCCAGGGTTCTTTAGAGACCCAGTACTTC.

V and J are TRBV30 and TRBJ1-1; weak D call: TRBD1 (6 bases). Per germline, CDR1 GTSNPN and CDR2 SVGIG (reference sequence). The CDR3 has 13 amino acids. The germline V and J ends were trimmed by 3 bases and 9 bases, with 17 bases remaining between them. CDR3 in DNA: TGTGCCTGGAGGGAGAGGGGGGGGACTAAAGCTTTCTTT. Protein: CAWRERGGTKAFF.

This clone has just a few counts. The rearrangement uses TRBV19 and TRBJ2-1; 7 bases map to TRBD2. The germline V gene has CDR1 LNHDA and CDR2 SQIVND (reference sequence). The ends lost 7 bases at V and 9 bases at J; junction bases unmatched: 12. The CDR3 runs to 14 residues. Here the CDR3 DNA reads TGTGCCAGTAACCGGGGCGGGAGTGGGGGTGAGCAGTTCTTC. This sequence encodes CASNRGGSGGEQFF. The full variable domain, rest sourced from reference TRBV19 and TRBJ2-1, is DGGITQSPKYLFRKEGQNVTLSCEQNLNHDAMYWYRQDPGQGLRLIYYSQIVNDFQKGDIAEGYSVSREKKESFPLTVTSAQKNPTAFYLCASNRGGSGGEQFFGPGTRLTVL.

The chain joins TRBV27 to TRBJ1-6; the D gene is possibly TRBD1 (5 bases). This CDR3 is 15 amino acids long. Between the trimmed V and J ends, which lost 7 bases and 4 bases, there was a span of 14 bases. Germline CDR1 MNHEY, CDR2 SMNVEV (reference sequence). The CDR3 spells CASKTTAPYNSPLHF. DNA of the CDR3: TGTGCCAGCAAGACGACAGCCCCTTATAATTCACCCCTCCACTTT.

The rearrangement uses TRBV9 and TRBJ2-1; D is perhaps TRBD2 (5 bases). The CDR3 is made up of 16 amino acids. Germline V lookup: CDR1 SGDLS, CDR2 YYNGEE. The V and J ends lost 2 bases and 6 bases respectively, with 18 bases between them. The DNA of the CDR3 is TGTGCCAGCAGCGTTACCCCGGTGACTAATCTCAATGAGCAGTTCTTC. The encoded protein is CASSVTPVTNLNEQFF.

A single count supports this clone. The chain employs TRBV30 and TRBJ1-4; TRBD1 aligns across 7 bases. Trimming took 2 bases from V and 10 from J; bases not matched to a gene: 7. The CDR3 has 13 residues. Germline V lookup: CDR1 GTSNPN, CDR2 SVGIG (reference sequence). This CDR3 reads CAWSSGPGGKLFF. The CDR3 DNA follows: TGTGCCTGGAGTTCTGGTCCAGGGGGAAAACTGTTTTTT.